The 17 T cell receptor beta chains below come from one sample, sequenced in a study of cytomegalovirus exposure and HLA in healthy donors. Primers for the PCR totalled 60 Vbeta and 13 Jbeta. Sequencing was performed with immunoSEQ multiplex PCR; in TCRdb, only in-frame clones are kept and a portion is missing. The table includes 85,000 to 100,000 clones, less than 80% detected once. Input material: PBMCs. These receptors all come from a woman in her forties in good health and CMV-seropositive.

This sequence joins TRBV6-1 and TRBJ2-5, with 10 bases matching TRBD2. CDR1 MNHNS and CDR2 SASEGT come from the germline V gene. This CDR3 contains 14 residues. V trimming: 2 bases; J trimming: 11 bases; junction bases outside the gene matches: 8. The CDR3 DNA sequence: TGTGCCAGCAGTGAAAAGGGCCTAGCGGGAGTTCAGTACTTC. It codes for CASSEKGLAGVQYF.

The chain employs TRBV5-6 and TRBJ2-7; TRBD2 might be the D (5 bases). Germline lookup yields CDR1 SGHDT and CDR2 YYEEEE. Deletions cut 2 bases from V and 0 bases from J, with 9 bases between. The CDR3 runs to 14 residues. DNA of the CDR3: TGTGCCAGCAGCTTCGGGGTCGACTCCTACGAGCAGTACTTC. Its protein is CASSFGVDSYEQYF. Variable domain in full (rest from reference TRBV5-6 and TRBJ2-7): DAGVTQSPTHLIKTRGQQVTLRCSPKSGHDTVSWYQQALGQGPQFIFQYYEEEERQRGNFPDRFSGHQFPNYSSELNVNALLLGDSALYLCASSFGVDSYEQYFGPGTRLTVT.

Here the CDR3 reads CASSYGQSGTEAFF. The CDR3 DNA sequence: TGCGCCAGCAGCTATGGACAGAGTGGCACTGAAGCTTTCTTT. The chain combines TRBV5-1 with TRBJ1-1; D possibly corresponds to TRBD1 (6 bases). The CDR3 is made up of 14 amino acids. Trimming pared 3 bases from V and 4 bases from J, leaving 13 bases between. Germline V CDR1 and CDR2: SGHRS, YFSETQ.

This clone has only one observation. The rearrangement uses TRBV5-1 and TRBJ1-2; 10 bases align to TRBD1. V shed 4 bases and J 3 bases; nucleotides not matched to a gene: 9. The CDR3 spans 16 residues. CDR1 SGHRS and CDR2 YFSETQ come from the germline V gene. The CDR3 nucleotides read TGCGCCAGCAGCCCGGGGATGGACAGGGGGTACTATGGCTACACCTTC. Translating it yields CASSPGMDRGYYGYTF.

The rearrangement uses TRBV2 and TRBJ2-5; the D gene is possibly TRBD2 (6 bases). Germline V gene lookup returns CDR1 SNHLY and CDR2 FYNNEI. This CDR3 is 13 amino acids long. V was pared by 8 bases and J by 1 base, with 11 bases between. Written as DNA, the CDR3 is TGTGCCAGCGGGCGGGATGGCCAAGAGACCCAGTACTTC. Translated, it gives CASGRDGQETQYF. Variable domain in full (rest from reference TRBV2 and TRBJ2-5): EPEVTQTPSHQVTQMGQEVILRCVPISNHLYFYWYRQILGQKVEFLVSFYNNEISEKSEIFDDQFSVERPDGSNFTLKIRSTKLEDSAMYFCASGRDGQETQYFGPGTRLLVL.

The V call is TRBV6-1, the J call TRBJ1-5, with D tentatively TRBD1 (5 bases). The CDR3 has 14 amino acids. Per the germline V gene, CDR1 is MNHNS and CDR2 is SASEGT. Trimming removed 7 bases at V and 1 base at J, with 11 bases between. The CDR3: CASKGLFSNQPQHF. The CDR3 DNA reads TGTGCCAGCAAGGGGCTGTTCAGCAATCAGCCCCAGCATTTT.

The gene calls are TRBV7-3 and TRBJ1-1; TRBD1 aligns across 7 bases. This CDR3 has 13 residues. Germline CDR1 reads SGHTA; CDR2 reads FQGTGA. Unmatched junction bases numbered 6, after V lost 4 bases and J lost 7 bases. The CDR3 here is CASSSRQGSEAFF. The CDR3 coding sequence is TGTGCCAGCAGCTCACGACAGGGCAGTGAAGCTTTCTTT.

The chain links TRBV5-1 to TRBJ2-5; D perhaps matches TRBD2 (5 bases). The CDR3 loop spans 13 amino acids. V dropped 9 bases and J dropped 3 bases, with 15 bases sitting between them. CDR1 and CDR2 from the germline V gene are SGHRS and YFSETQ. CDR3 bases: TGCGCCACCCGGGATCTGGCTAAAGAGACCCAGTACTTC. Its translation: CATRDLAKETQYF.

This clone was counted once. CDR3 sequence: CASSVGLAGGMNEQFF. CDR3 sequence (DNA): TGTGCCAGCAGCGTAGGGCTAGCGGGAGGAATGAATGAGCAGTTCTTC. This sequence joins TRBV9 and TRBJ2-1; 11 bases line up with TRBD2. V lost 0 bases, J lost 7 bases, and 6 bases stayed unmatched. CDR3 length: 16 amino acids. CDR1 and CDR2 (germline): SGDLS, YYNGEE.

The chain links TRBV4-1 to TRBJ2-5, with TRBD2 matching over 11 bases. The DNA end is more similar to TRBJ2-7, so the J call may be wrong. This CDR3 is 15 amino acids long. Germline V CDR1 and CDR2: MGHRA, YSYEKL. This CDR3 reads CASSQPTSGSAEQYF. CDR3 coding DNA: TGCGCCAGCAGCCAACCTACTAGCGGGAGCGCCGAGCAGTACTTC.

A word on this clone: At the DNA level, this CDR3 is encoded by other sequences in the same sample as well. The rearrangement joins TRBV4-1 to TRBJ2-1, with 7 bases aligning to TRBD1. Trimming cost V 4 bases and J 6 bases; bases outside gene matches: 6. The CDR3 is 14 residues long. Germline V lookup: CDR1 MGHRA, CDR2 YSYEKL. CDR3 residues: CASSLQTGSNEQFF. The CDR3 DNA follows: TGCGCCAGCAGCCTTCAGACAGGGTCCAATGAGCAGTTCTTC.

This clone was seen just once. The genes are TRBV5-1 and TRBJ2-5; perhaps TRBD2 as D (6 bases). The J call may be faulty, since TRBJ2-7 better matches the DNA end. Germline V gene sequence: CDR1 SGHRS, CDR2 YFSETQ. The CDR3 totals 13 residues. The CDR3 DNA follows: TGCGCCAGCAGCTTGGAGCGGGCTGACGAGCAGTACTTC. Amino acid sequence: CASSLERADEQYF.

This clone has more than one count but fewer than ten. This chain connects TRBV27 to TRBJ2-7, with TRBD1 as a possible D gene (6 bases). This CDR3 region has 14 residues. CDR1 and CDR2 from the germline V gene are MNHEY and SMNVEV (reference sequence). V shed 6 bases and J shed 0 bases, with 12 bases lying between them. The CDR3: CASRPGTSSYEQYF. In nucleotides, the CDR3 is TGTGCCAGCAGACCCGGGACATCCTCCTACGAGCAGTACTTC.

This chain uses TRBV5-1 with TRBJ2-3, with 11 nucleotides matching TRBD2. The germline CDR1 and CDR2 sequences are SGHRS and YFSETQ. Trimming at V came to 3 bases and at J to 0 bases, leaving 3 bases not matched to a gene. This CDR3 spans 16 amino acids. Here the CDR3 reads CASSSRTSGSTDTQYF. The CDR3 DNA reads TGCGCCAGCAGCTCCAGGACTAGCGGGAGCACAGATACGCAGTATTTT.

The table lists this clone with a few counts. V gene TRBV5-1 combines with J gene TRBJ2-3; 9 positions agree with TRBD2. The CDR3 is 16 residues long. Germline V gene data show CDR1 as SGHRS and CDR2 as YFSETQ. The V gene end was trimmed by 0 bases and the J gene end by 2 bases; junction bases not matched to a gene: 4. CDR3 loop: CASSLEPSGTTDTQYF. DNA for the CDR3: TGCGCCAGCAGCTTGGAACCTAGCGGGACCACAGATACGCAGTATTTT.

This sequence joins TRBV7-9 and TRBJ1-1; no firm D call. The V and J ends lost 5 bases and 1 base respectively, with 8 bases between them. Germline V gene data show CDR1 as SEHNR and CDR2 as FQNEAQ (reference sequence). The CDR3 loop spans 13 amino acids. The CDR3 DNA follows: TGTGCCAGCAGCACCCTTAGGAACACTGAAGCTTTCTTT. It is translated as CASSTLRNTEAFF.

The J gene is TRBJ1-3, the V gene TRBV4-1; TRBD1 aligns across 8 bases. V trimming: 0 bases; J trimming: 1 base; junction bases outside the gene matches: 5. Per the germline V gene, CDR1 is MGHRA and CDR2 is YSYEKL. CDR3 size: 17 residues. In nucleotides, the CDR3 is TGCGCCAGCAGCCAAGAAGACAGGGGTTGGTCTGGAAACACCATATATTTT. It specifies CASSQEDRGWSGNTIYF.